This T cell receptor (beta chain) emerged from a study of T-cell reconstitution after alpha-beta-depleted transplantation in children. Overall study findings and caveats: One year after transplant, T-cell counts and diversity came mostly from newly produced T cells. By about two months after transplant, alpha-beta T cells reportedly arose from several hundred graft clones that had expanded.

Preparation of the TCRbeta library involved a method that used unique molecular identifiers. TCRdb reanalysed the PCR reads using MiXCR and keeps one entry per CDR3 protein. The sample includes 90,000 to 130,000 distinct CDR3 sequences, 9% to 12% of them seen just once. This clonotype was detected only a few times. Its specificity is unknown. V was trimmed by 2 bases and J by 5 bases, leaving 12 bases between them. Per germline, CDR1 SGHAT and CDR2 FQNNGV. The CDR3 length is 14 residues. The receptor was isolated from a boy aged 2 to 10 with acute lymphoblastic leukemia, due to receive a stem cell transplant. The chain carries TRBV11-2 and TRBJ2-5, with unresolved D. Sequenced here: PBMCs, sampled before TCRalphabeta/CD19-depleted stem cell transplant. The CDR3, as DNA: TGTGCCAGCAGCTTAAACGGCCTGGCGGAGACCCAGTACTTC. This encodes CASSLNGLAETQYF. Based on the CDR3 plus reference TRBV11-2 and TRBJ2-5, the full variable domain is EAGVAQSPRYKIIEKRQSVAFWCNPISGHATLYWYQQILGQGPKLLIQFQNNGVVDDSQLPKDRFSAERLKGVDSTLKIQPAKLEDSAVYLCASSLNGLAETQYFGPGTRLLVL.